A single sample is the source of the 14 T cell receptor beta chains below, sequenced in a study of tumor-infiltrating lymphocytes in oesophageal squamous cell carcinoma. TCRdb itself ran the PCR reads through MiXCR, one entry per CDR3 protein. The table records just over 15,000 distinct CDR3 sequences, around 46% of them present only once. The source material was esophageal tumor tissue. These receptors were collected from a male donor with esophageal squamous cell carcinoma.

About this clonotype itself: Germline and junction disagree at one end, which may indicate a read error. This chain links TRBV7-8 with TRBJ2-5, with 9 bases aligning to TRBD1. The CDR3 is 15 amino acids. Germline assignment: CDR1 SGHVS and CDR2 FQNEAQ. The DNA for the CDR3 is TGTGCCAGCAGCTTATTCACAGGGGGCGACTCACCCCTCCACTTC. Translated, it gives CASSLFTGGDSPLHF.

This chain connects TRBV7-4 to TRBJ1-5; 10 bases map to TRBD1. Germline V gives CDR1 SGHVT, CDR2 SQSDAQ. J lost 7 bases, V lost 4 bases, and 7 bases had no gene match. The CDR3 runs to 15 residues. Here the CDR3 DNA reads TGTGCCAGCAGCTCGGGACAGGGGCTCGGGCAGCCCCAGCATTTT. The encoded protein is CASSSGQGLGQPQHF.

This clonotype showed up just a few times. This clone may be a read error of a much larger clone one base away. This chain connects TRBV7-6 to TRBJ2-1, with unresolved D. The germline gives CDR1 SGHVS, CDR2 FNYEAQ. The germline V and J ends were trimmed by 3 bases and 10 bases, with 19 bases remaining between them. The CDR3 length is 15 residues. The CDR3 region has the DNA TGTGCCAGCAGCTTGAATCAATTGGAACCCTACGAGCAGTTCTTC. Translating it yields CASSLNQLEPYEQFF.

This clonotype has more than one count but fewer than ten. V and J are TRBV28 and TRBJ1-1, with D tentatively TRBD1 (6 bases). This CDR3 region has 16 residues. The germline V gene encodes CDR1 MDHEN and CDR2 SYDVKM. The V end was cut by 5 bases, the J end by 0 bases, with 16 bases between. CDR3 nucleotide sequence: TGTGCCAGCAGTCCGTATGCCGGGACAATGAACACTGAAGCTTTCTTT. Its translation: CASSPYAGTMNTEAFF.

Comments on this clonotype: Since a much larger clone is just one base distant, this may be a read error. This chain uses TRBV5-3 with TRBJ2-5; D tentatively reads TRBD1 or TRBD2 (5 bases each). TRBV5-3 is flagged as an ORF with uncertain function. This CDR3 region has 13 residues. Trimming stripped 8 bases from V and 11 bases from J, with 22 bases between. CDR3 sequence reads: CASSLASDNEQYF. The CDR3 region has the DNA TGTGCCAGCAGCCTAGCCTCGGACAATGAGCAGTACTTC.

The CDR3 DNA is TGCGCCAGCAGCCTCCGGGGGGTTGCCGGCACAGATACGCAGTATTTT. Protein sequence: CASSLRGVAGTDTQYF. The chain has TRBV4-1 and TRBJ2-3; the match to TRBD2 covers 7 bases. After removal of 4 bases from V and 1 base from J, the junction contained 8 bases not matched to a gene. The CDR3 is 16 amino acids. Looked up from germline, CDR1 is MGHRA and CDR2 is YSYEKL.

This clonotype was seen a few times. Given the absence of the conserved phenylalanine or tryptophan at the CDR3 end, a read error is likely. It is unclear where the CDR3 begins or ends on the DNA, so no DNA is shown, and the CDR3 is as TCRdb lists it. This chain links TRBV6-4 with TRBJ2-1; the table's D call, TRBD1, was not checked against the DNA. Germline assignment: CDR1 MRHNA and CDR2 SNTAGT. The CDR3 totals 12 residues, both ends included. The CDR3 loop is CASSFETGTPVL.

This sequence joins TRBV7-6 and TRBJ2-3, with TRBD2 matching 10 bases. Germline-derived CDR1 and CDR2 are SGHVS and FNYEAQ. The CDR3 runs 15 residues. The V gene end was trimmed by 1 base and the J gene end by 6 bases; junction bases not matched to a gene: 4. CDR3 DNA: TGTGCCAGCAGCTTAGTGCTAGCGGGAGCCGATACGCAGTATTTT. This codes for CASSLVLAGADTQYF.

This clonotype occurred a few times. V and J are TRBV7-2 and TRBJ2-1; D remains ambiguous. The CDR3 spans 14 residues. Germline V gene data show CDR1 as SGHTA and CDR2 as FQGNSA. Trimming left V 5 bases short and J 9 bases short, with 17 bases between. The CDR3 region has the DNA TGTGCCAGCAGCCCCTGGGCGGTTGGTGGTGAGCAGTTCTTC. Encoded protein: CASSPWAVGGEQFF.

This clonotype was seen repeatedly, ten times or more. It may be a read error: a sequence one base away is much more abundant. The chain uses TRBV11-3 and TRBJ2-7; TRBD2 agrees at 9 bases. The CDR3 extends over 16 amino acids. The germline CDR1 and CDR2 sequences are SGHNT and YENEEA. J lost 7 bases, V lost 2 bases, and 12 bases had no gene match. The CDR3 sequence: CASSLRASGIFNEQYF. CDR3 DNA sequence: TGTGCCAGCAGCTTAAGAGCTAGCGGGATTTTCAATGAGCAGTACTTC. The full variable domain, completed using reference TRBV11-3 and TRBJ2-7, is EAGVVQSPRYKIIEKKQPVAFWCNPISGHNTLYWYLQNLGQGPELLIRYENEEAVDDSQLPKDRFSAERLKGVDSTLKIQPAELGDSAVYLCASSLRASGIFNEQYFGPGTRLTVT.

The chain uses TRBV6-1 and TRBJ2-3; maybe TRBD1 (6 bases). CDR3 length: 13 amino acids. Germline lookup yields CDR1 MNHNS and CDR2 SASEGT. V was pared by 6 bases and J by 11 bases, with 18 bases between. The CDR3 nucleotides read TGTGCCAGCAGCAAGGGGGTCTCCTACGAGCAGTATTTT. It encodes CASSKGVSYEQYF.

The sample holds many counts of this clonotype. The chain has TRBV6-1 and TRBJ2-7, with D perhaps TRBD1 (5 bases). The V end was cut by 7 bases, the J end by 3 bases, with 13 bases between. The CDR3 runs to 13 residues. In germline, CDR1 is MNHNS, CDR2 SASEGT. This chain's CDR3 is CASKSGHNYEQYF. As DNA, the CDR3 is TGTGCCAGCAAGTCAGGACACAACTACGAGCAGTACTTC.

This clonotype was observed at least ten times. This rearrangement joins TRBV28 to TRBJ1-2, with a possible D match to TRBD1 (5 bases). Germline CDR1 is MDHEN and CDR2 is SYDVKM. The CDR3 extends over 14 amino acids. Deletions cut 7 bases from V and 0 bases from J, with 12 bases between. This CDR3 reads CASTSRGSNYGYTF. Written as DNA, the CDR3 is TGTGCCAGCACCTCTAGGGGTTCTAACTATGGCTACACCTTC.

In regard to this clonotype: A much larger clone differs by one base, so this may be a read error. This rearrangement joins TRBV18 to TRBJ2-1; D is uncertain. The J call may be wrong; the DNA end is better matched by TRBJ2-7. The CDR3 loop spans 14 amino acids. Germline V lookup: CDR1 KGHSH, CDR2 LQKENI. As DNA, the CDR3 is TGTGCCAGCTCACTGCTGGAGCTCTACAATGAGCAGTACTTC. Protein product: CASSLLELYNEQYF.